One and the same sample provided the 9 T cell receptor beta chains below, sequenced in a study of response to subunit inactivated influenza vaccine. One entry per CDR3 protein, called by TCRdb with MiXCR from the RT-PCR reads. The repertoire holds 630,000 or so distinct CDR3 sequences, with about a sixth as singletons. The source material was PBMCs from blood, sampled 11 to 12 days after vaccination. These receptors were obtained from a middle-aged man who received an inactivated influenza vaccine.

This clonotype was observed a handful of times. CDR3 DNA: TGTGCCAGCAGCTTTGGGGGGGCACGGGGACAAGAGACCCAGTACTTC. This encodes CASSFGGARGQETQYF. The chain carries TRBV7-2 and TRBJ2-5, with a tentative D call TRBD2 (7 bases). The germline V gene has CDR1 SGHTA and CDR2 FQGNSA. This CDR3 has 16 amino acids. With 3 bases removed from V and 2 bases from J, the gap between germline ends came to 16 bases.

This clonotype has more than one count but fewer than ten. This rearrangement joins TRBV3-1 to TRBJ1-5; D remains ambiguous. The CDR3 has 14 amino acids. The germline V gene encodes CDR1 LGHDT and CDR2 YNNKEL (reference sequence). With 1 base removed from V and 4 bases from J, the gap between germline ends came to 8 bases. DNA for the CDR3: TGTGCCAGCAGCCAAGGAGGTAGAAATCAGCCCCAGCATTTT. It codes for CASSQGGRNQPQHF.

V gene TRBV29-1 combines with J gene TRBJ2-3; TRBD2 might be the D (5 bases). The CDR3 is made up of 15 amino acids. The V gene lost 3 bases and the J gene lost 2 bases, with 15 bases spanning the gap. Germline V lookup: CDR1 SQVTM, CDR2 ANQGSEA. CDR3 loop: CSVEVRGYYTDTQYF. The CDR3 DNA follows: TGCAGCGTTGAGGTCCGGGGATACTACACAGATACGCAGTATTTT.

This clonotype was recorded a few times. The chain recombines TRBV3-1 with TRBJ2-1; weak D call: TRBD2 (6 bases). CDR1 LGHDT and CDR2 YNNKEL come from the germline V gene (reference sequence). This CDR3 region has 14 residues. V was shortened by 1 base and J by 8 bases, with 12 bases between the two germline ends. The CDR3 loop is CASSQGYGSYEQFF. CDR3 DNA: TGTGCCAGCAGCCAAGGCTACGGGAGCTATGAGCAGTTCTTC.

This clonotype was detected only a few times. The chain carries TRBV5-1 and TRBJ2-3; 9 bases fit TRBD1. V was pared by 4 bases and J by 4 bases, with 10 bases of the junction left unmatched. Germline V gene sequence: CDR1 SGHRS, CDR2 YFSETQ. The CDR3 length is 16 residues. The CDR3 coding sequence is TGCGCCAGCAGCCCCATGGGACAGGGTGGTGCAGATACGCAGTATTTT. Translation: CASSPMGQGGADTQYF.

The V call is TRBV5-6, the J call TRBJ2-7; D is unclear. V was pared by 1 base and J by 8 bases, with 10 bases between. Germline lookup yields CDR1 SGHDT and CDR2 YYEEEE. This CDR3 contains 12 residues. The CDR3 is CASSLRAYQQYF. The CDR3 DNA follows: TGTGCCAGCAGCTTGAGGGCATACCAGCAGTACTTC.

This clonotype was counted between two and nine times. The V gene is TRBV20-1, the J gene TRBJ2-4; unclear D gene. The CDR3 spans 14 residues. From germline, CDR1 is DFQATT and CDR2 SNEGSKA (reference sequence). V was cut by 2 bases and J by 0 bases, with 8 bases left in between. The CDR3, as DNA: TGCAGTGCTAGATTGCAGACAGCCAAAAACATTCAGTACTTC. It codes for CSARLQTAKNIQYF.

This clonotype appeared a few times. The chain links TRBV9 to TRBJ2-1; TRBD2 aligns across 9 bases. Germline V gives CDR1 SGDLS, CDR2 YYNGEE. The CDR3 runs 16 residues. Trimming took 4 bases from V and 6 from J; bases not matched to a gene: 11. In nucleotides, the CDR3 is TGTGCCAGCAGCTTGTCAGCGGGGGGCACTGGCAATGAGCAGTTCTTC. Translated, it gives CASSLSAGGTGNEQFF.

This clonotype was seen a handful of times. The chain combines TRBV7-8 with TRBJ2-1, with TRBD2 as a possible D gene (5 bases). CDR1 is SGHVS and CDR2 is FQNEAQ in the germline V gene. Trimming stripped 1 base from V and 10 bases from J, with 11 bases between. This CDR3 has 13 residues. The DNA of the CDR3 is TGTGCCAGCAGCTTAGGTGGCGGACTCGAGCAGTTCTTC. Translation gives CASSLGGGLEQFF.